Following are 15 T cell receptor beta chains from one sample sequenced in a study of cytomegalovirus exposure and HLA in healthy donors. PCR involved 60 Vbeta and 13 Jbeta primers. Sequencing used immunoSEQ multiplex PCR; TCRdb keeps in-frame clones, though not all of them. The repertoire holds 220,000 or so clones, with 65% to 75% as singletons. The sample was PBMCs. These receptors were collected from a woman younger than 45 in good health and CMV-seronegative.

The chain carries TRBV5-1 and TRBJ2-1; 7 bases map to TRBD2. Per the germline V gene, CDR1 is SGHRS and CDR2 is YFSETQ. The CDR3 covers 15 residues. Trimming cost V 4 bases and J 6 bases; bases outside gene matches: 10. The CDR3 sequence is CASSGGGTAANEQFF. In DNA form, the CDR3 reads TGCGCCAGCAGCGGGGGGGGGACGGCGGCCAATGAGCAGTTCTTC. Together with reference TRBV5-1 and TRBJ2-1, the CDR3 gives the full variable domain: KAGVTQTPRYLIKTRGQQVTLSCSPISGHRSVSWYQQTPGQGLQFLFEYFSETQRNKGNFPGRFSGRQFSNSRSEMNVSTLELGDSALYLCASSGGGTAANEQFFGPGTRLTVL.

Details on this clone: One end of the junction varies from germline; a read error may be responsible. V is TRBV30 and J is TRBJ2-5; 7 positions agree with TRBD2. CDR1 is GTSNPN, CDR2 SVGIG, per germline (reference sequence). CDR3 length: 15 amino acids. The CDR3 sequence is CAWIRSGGVQESQYF. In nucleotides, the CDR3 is TGTGCCTGGATTCGAAGTGGGGGGGTACAAGAGTCCCAGTACTTC.

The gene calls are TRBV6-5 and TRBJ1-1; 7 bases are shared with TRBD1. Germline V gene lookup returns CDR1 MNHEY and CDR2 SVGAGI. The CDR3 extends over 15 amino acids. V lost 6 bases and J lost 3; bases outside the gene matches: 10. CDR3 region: CASSRGQAGDTEAFF. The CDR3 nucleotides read TGTGCCAGCAGCCGAGGACAGGCGGGTGACACTGAAGCTTTCTTT.

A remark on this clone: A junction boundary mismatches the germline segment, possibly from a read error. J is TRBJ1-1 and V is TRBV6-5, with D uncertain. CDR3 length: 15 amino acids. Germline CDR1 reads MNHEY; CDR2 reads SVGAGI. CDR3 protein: CASSPRVYTNIEAFF. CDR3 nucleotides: TGTGCCAGCAGTCCTAGAGTATACACGAACATTGAAGCTTTCTTT.

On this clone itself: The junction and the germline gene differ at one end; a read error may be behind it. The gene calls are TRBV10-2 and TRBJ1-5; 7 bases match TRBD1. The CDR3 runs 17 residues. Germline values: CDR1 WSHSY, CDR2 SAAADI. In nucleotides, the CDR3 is TGCGTCAGCAGTTCTAGGGGAGAGGGGGCATATGGTCAGCCCCAGCATTTT. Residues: CVSSSRGEGAYGQPQHF.

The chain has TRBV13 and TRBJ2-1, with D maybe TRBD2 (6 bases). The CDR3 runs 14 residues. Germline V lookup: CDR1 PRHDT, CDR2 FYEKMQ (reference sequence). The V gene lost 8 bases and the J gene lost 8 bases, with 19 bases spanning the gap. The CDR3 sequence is CASRTGRGNDEQFF. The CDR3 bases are TGTGCCAGCCGCACCGGGCGGGGAAACGATGAGCAGTTCTTC.

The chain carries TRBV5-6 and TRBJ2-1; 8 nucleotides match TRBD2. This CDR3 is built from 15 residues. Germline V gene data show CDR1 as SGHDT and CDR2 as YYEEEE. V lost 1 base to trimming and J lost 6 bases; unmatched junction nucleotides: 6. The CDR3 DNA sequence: TGTGCCAGCAGCTTGTTCCAGCGGGAGTCCAATGAGCAGTTCTTC. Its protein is CASSLFQRESNEQFF.

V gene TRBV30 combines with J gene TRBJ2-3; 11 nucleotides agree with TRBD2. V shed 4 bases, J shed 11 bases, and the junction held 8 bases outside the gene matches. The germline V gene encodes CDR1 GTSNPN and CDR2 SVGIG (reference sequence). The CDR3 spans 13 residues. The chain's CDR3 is CAWTLLAGEQQYF. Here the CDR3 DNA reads TGTGCCTGGACCTTACTAGCGGGAGAACAGCAGTATTTT.

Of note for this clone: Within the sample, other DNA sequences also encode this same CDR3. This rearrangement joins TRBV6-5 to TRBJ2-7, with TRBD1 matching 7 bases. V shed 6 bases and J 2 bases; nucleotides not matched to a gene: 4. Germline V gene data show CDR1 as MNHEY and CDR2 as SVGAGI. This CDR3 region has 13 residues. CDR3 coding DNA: TGTGCCAGCAGCCTCGGGACAGCCTACGAGCAGTACTTC. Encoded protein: CASSLGTAYEQYF.

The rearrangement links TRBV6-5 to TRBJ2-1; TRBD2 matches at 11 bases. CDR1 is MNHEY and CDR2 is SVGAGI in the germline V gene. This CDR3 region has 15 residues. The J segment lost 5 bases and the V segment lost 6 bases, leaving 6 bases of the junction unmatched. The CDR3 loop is CASRLAGGSHNEQFF. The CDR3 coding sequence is TGTGCCAGCAGATTAGCGGGGGGGTCCCACAATGAGCAGTTCTTC.

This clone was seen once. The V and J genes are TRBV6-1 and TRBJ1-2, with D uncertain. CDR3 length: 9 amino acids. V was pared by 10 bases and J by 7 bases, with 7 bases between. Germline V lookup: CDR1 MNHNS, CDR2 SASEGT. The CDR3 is CATGIGYTF. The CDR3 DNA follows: TGTGCCACCGGTATTGGCTACACCTTC.

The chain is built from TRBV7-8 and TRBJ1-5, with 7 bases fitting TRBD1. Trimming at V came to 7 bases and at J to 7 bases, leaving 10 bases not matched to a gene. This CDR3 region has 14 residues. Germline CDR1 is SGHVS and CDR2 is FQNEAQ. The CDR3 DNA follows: TGTGCCAGCACCTCAGGGACAGCTACCCAGCCCCAGCATTTT. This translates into CASTSGTATQPQHF.

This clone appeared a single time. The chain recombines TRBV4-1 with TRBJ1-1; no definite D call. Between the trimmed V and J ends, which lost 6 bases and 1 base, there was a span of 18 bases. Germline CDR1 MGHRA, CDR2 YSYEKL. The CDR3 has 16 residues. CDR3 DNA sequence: TGCGCCAGCAGTCACCCCTTTGGGCAGTCGAACACTGAAGCTTTCTTT. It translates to CASSHPFGQSNTEAFF.

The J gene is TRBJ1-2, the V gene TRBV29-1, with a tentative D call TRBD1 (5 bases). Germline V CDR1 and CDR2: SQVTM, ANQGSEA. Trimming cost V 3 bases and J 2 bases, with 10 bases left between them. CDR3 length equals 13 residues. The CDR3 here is CSVEWGVNYGYTF. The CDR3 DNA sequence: TGCAGCGTTGAGTGGGGGGTAAACTATGGCTACACCTTC.

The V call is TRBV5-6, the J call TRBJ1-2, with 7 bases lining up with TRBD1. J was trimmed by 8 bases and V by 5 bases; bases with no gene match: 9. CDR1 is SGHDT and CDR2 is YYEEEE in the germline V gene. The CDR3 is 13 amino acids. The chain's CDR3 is CASRKTGQEGYTF. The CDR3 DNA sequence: TGTGCCAGCAGGAAGACAGGACAGGAGGGCTACACCTTC.